This T cell receptor (beta chain) was captured in a study of Ad26.COV2.S vaccination and SARS-CoV-2 variants. About the research overall: Of the COV1001 trial arms, the Ad26.COV2.S arm included the donor. Study results and caveats: Non-spike TCR breadth was similar in vaccine and placebo recipients. Responses of T cells in total may have been underestimated by the TCR breadth and depth analyses.

V dropped 0 bases and J dropped 0 bases, with 6 bases sitting between them. Germline assignment: CDR1 SGHNT and CDR2 YENEEA. This CDR3 contains 15 residues. Treatment defined: some 20 received Ad26.COV2.S at low or high dose, single or two shots; about five received placebo; per-sample allocation not given. All samples were drawn on day 63, counting from the first vaccine or placebo injection. An 18-55-year-old adult in Boston served as donor. Turning to this clone: Its antigen is unidentified.

Measured with immunoSEQ multiplex PCR; TCRdb has only the in-frame clones, and not every one. Counted here are 350,000 to 450,000 clones, roughly 84% occurring once; the ten biggest clones make up about 3%. The receptor comes from a person between 18 and 59 years old who received the Ad26.COV2.S COVID-19 vaccine or a placebo. The sample in question was peripheral blood, obtained in a trial of Ad26.COV2.S vaccine versus placebo. The rearrangement uses TRBV11-3 and TRBJ2-1; D is possibly TRBD2 (5 bases). CDR3 nucleotides: TGTGCCAGCAGCTTAGACGGGGTCTCCTACAATGAGCAGTTCTTC. Translating gives CASSLDGVSYNEQFF.